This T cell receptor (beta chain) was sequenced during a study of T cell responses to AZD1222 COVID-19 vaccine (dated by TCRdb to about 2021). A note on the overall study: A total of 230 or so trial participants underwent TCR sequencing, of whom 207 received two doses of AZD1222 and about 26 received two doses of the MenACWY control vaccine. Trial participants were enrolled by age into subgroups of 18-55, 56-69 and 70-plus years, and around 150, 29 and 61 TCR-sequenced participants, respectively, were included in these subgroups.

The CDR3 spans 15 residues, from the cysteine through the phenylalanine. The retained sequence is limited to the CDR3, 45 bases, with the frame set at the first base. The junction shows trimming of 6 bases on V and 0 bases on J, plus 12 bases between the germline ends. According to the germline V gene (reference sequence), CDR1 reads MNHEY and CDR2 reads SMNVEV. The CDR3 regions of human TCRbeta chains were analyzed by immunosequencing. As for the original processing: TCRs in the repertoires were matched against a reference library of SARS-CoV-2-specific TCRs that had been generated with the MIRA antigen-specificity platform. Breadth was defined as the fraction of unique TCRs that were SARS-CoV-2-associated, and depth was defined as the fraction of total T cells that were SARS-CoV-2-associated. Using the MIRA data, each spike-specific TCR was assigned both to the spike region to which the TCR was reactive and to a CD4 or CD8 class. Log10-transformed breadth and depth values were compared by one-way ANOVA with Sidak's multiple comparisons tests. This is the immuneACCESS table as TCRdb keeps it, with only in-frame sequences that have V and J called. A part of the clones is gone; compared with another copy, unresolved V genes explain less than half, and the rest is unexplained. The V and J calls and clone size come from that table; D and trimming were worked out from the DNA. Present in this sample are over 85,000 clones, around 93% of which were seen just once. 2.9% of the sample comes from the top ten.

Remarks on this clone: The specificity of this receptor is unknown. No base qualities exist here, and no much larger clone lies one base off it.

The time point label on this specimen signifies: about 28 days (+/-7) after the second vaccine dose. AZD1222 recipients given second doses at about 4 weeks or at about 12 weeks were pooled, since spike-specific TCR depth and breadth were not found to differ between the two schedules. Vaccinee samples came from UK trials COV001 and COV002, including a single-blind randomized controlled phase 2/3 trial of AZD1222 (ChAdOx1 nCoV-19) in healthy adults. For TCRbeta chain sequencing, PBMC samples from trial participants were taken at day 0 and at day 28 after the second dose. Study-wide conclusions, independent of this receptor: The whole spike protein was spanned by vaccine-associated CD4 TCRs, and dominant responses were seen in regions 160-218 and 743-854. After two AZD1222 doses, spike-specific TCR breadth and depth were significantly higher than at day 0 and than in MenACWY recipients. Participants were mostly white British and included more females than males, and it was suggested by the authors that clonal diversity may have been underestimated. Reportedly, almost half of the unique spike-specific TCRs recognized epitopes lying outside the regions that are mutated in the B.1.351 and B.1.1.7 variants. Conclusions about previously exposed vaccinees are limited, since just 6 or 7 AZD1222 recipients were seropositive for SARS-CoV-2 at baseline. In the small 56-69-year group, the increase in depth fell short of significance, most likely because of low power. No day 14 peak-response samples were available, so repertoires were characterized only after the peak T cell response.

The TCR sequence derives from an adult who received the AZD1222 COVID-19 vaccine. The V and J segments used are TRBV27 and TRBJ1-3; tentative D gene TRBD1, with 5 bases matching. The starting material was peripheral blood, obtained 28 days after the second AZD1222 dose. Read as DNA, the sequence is TGTGCCAGCAGCCCCACAGGATACTCTGGAAACACCATATATTTT. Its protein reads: CASSPTGYSGNTIYF.